One and the same sample provided the 13 T cell receptor beta chains below, sequenced in a study of T cell responses to AZD1222 COVID-19 vaccine. Measured with immunoSEQ multiplex PCR; TCRdb has only the in-frame clones, and not every one. This sample has approximately 140,000 clones, with 85% to 95% found just once. Material: peripheral blood, obtained on day 0 of AZD1222 vaccination. The receptors were sampled from an adult in good health.

CDR3 sequence reads: CASTNRGQGAGELFF. The CDR3 DNA reads TGTGCCAGCACGAACCGGGGCCAGGGGGCCGGGGAGCTGTTTTTT. The chain couples TRBV2 to TRBJ2-2; 7 bases agree with TRBD1. CDR3 length: 15 amino acids. J lost 6 bases, V lost 7 bases, and 11 bases had no gene match. Per the germline V gene, CDR1 is SNHLY and CDR2 is FYNNEI.

The chain carries TRBV5-1 and TRBJ1-1; D gene uncertain. The germline CDR1 and CDR2 sequences are SGHRS and YFSETQ. The length of the CDR3 is 14 residues. Trimming shortened V by 5 bases and J by 1 base, and 12 bases separated the two germline ends. CDR3 nucleotides: TGCGCCAGCAGTTTACAACCCACGAACACTGAAGCTTTCTTT. Encoded protein: CASSLQPTNTEAFF.

Points on this clone: Other DNA sequences of this sample code for an identical CDR3. The chain employs TRBV7-9 and TRBJ2-7, with unresolved D. V lost 4 bases, J lost 3 bases, and 4 bases lay in between. Germline V gives CDR1 SEHNR, CDR2 FQNEAQ (reference sequence). The CDR3 runs to 11 residues. The chain's CDR3 is CASSSNYEQYF. CDR3 nucleotides: TGTGCCAGCAGCTCGAACTACGAGCAGTACTTC.

This clone came up once. The chain links TRBV3-1 (or the pseudogene TRBV3-2) to TRBJ1-1, with a weak D call TRBD1 (5 bases). Germline-derived CDR1 and CDR2 are LGHDT and YNNKEL (reference sequence). Deletions cut 5 bases from V and 5 bases from J, with 18 bases between. This CDR3 spans 15 amino acids. The CDR3 loop reads CASSKGASSGTEAFF. Here the CDR3 DNA reads TGTGCCAGCAGCAAAGGGGCTTCTTCGGGAACTGAAGCTTTCTTT.

This chain connects TRBV5-1 to TRBJ1-1, with 11 bases fitting TRBD1. CDR3 length: 17 residues. The ends lost 1 base at V and 3 bases at J; junction bases unmatched: 8. CDR1 and CDR2 from the germline V gene are SGHRS and YFSETQ. The CDR3 DNA follows: TGCGCCAGCAGCTTGCCACCGGGGGACAGGGGGGACACTGAAGCTTTCTTT. Protein: CASSLPPGDRGDTEAFF.

The rearrangement uses TRBV10-1 and TRBJ2-7; 9 nucleotides agree with TRBD1. CDR1 is WNHNN and CDR2 is SYGVQD in the germline V gene (reference sequence). The CDR3 extends over 17 amino acids. Trimming removed 0 bases from V and 5 bases from J; junction bases left unmatched: 11. CDR3 DNA sequence: TGCGCCAGCAGTGAGTCCCGGACAGGGGCCCTTTGGAACGAGCAGTACTTC. It encodes CASSESRTGALWNEQYF.

V gene TRBV11-2 combines with J gene TRBJ1-5; D uncertain. Germline assignment: CDR1 SGHAT and CDR2 FQNNGV. V lost 5 bases and J 2 bases, leaving 7 bases between the germline ends. This CDR3 is 13 amino acids long. The CDR3 is CASSRSGNQPQHF. In DNA, the CDR3 is TGTGCCAGCAGCCGCTCGGGCAATCAGCCCCAGCATTTT.

This clone has only one observation. The chain is built from TRBV30 and TRBJ1-6; perhaps TRBD1 as D (5 bases). This CDR3 is built from 13 residues. V shed 6 bases and J shed 10 bases, with 16 bases lying between them. Germline assignment: CDR1 GTSNPN and CDR2 SVGIG (reference sequence). The CDR3 DNA follows: TGTGCCTGCATCGACAGCAACCTGTCACCCCTCCACTTT. Encoded protein: CACIDSNLSPLHF. Using reference TRBV30 and TRBJ1-6 for the parts outside the CDR3, the full variable domain is SQTIHQWPATLVQPVGSPLSLECTVEGTSNPNLYWYRQAAGRGLQLLFYSVGIGQISSEVPQNLSASRPQDRQFILSSKKLLLSDSGFYLCACIDSNLSPLHFGNGTRLTVT.

The chain joins TRBV19 to TRBJ1-2; D is possibly TRBD1 (6 bases). This CDR3 spans 18 amino acids. Germline V CDR1 and CDR2: LNHDA, SQIVND (reference sequence). The germline V and J ends were trimmed by 0 bases and 4 bases, with 21 bases remaining between them. The CDR3 here is CASSIDDRTAKGGYGYTF. CDR3 bases: TGTGCCAGTAGTATAGATGACCGGACCGCGAAGGGGGGCTATGGCTACACCTTC.

This chain connects TRBV9 to TRBJ1-4; tentative D call: TRBD1 (6 bases). This CDR3 region has 16 residues. CDR1 and CDR2 (germline): SGDLS, YYNGEE. The V gene lost 4 bases and the J gene lost 7 bases, with 20 bases spanning the gap. The DNA for the CDR3 is TGTGCCAGCAGCCCGACGGCACAGGGATGGAGTGAAAAACTGTTTTTT. Translation: CASSPTAQGWSEKLFF.

This chain's CDR3 is CASSQATEYDGYTF. The DNA for the CDR3 is TGCGCCAGCAGCCAAGCCACAGAATACGATGGCTACACCTTC. This chain links TRBV4-1 with TRBJ1-2; no definite D call. V lost 1 base, J lost 6 bases, and 12 bases lay in between. This CDR3 has 14 amino acids. CDR1 and CDR2 (germline): MGHRA, YSYEKL.

The V gene is TRBV7-9, the J gene TRBJ1-1; a possible D gene is TRBD1 (5 bases). With 1 base removed from V and 6 bases from J, the gap between germline ends came to 6 bases. Germline V gene sequence: CDR1 SEHNR, CDR2 FQNEAQ (reference sequence). This CDR3 is 12 amino acids long. Written as DNA, the CDR3 is TGTGCCAGCAGCTTAGGGGGGGCTGAAGCTTTCTTT. It yields the protein CASSLGGAEAFF.

This sequence joins TRBV30 and TRBJ1-1, with D possibly matching TRBD1 (6 bases). The length of the CDR3 is 14 residues. Germline lookup yields CDR1 GTSNPN and CDR2 SVGIG (reference sequence). Trimming stripped 2 bases from V and 1 base from J, with 11 bases between. The chain's CDR3 is CAWSSGVANTEAFF. CDR3 in DNA: TGTGCCTGGAGTTCAGGGGTGGCGAACACTGAAGCTTTCTTT.